One sample yielded the 30 T cell receptor beta chains listed below, sequenced in a study of response to subunit inactivated influenza vaccine. TCRdb recomputed calls from the RT-PCR reads with MiXCR, one row per CDR3 protein. The table has about 570,000 distinct CDR3 sequences, 11% seen once. This sample also appeared in a second study, on T cells expressing NK-cell markers. Per that study: TCR beta cDNA was generated via 5'RACE template switching incorporating UMIs.

Sequencing used PBMCs from blood, obtained on the day of vaccination. All receptors come from a man aged 50-60 years who received an inactivated influenza vaccine.

This clonotype was picked up a small number of times. The J gene is TRBJ2-6, the V gene TRBV18; no definite D call. The germline V gene encodes CDR1 KGHSH and CDR2 LQKENI. The V end was cut by 2 bases, the J end by 1 base, with 6 bases between. The CDR3 runs to 15 residues. As DNA, the CDR3 is TGTGCCAGCTCACCAAACCCGTCTGGGGCCAACGTCCTGACTTTC. It specifies CASSPNPSGANVLTF.

The chain links TRBV11-2 to TRBJ2-3; 7 positions match TRBD1. CDR3 length equals 17 residues. Germline CDR1 reads SGHAT; CDR2 reads FQNNGV. J lost 1 base, V lost 4 bases, and 11 bases had no gene match. DNA for the CDR3: TGTGCCAGCAGCTCTAGGACAGGCCTGATCGGCACAGATACGCAGTATTTT. Residues: CASSSRTGLIGTDTQYF.

The V and J genes are TRBV12-3 or TRBV12-4 and TRBJ2-1, with D perhaps assigned TRBD1 or TRBD2 (6 bases each). Trimming removed 7 bases from V and 5 bases from J, with 15 bases in between. The CDR3 consists of 14 residues. The CDR3 here is CASTPTRGHNEQFF. As DNA, the CDR3 is TGTGCCAGCACCCCCACCCGGGGGCACAATGAGCAGTTCTTC.

The chain is built from TRBV5-1 and TRBJ2-7; TRBD1 matches at 7 bases. Germline-derived CDR1 and CDR2 are SGHRS and YFSETQ. The V gene end was trimmed by 0 bases and the J gene end by 2 bases; junction bases not matched to a gene: 2. This CDR3 is 14 amino acids long. The CDR3 sequence is CASSLATGAYEQYF. The DNA of the CDR3 is TGCGCCAGCAGCTTGGCCACAGGGGCCTACGAGCAGTACTTC.

This clonotype showed up many times. The V gene is TRBV12-3 or TRBV12-4, the J gene TRBJ1-2; D is possibly TRBD1 (5 bases). V gave up 0 bases and J gave up 7 bases, with 9 bases separating them. The CDR3 extends over 13 amino acids. CDR3 in DNA: TGTGCCAGCAGTTTAGCATCGGGGGGTGGCTACACCTTC. Translated: CASSLASGGGYTF.

The J gene is TRBJ2-2, the V gene TRBV4-3; D unresolved. Trimming took 0 bases from V and 2 from J, leaving 7 bases between them. There are 15 residues in the CDR3. From germline, CDR1 is LGHNA and CDR2 YSLEER. This chain's CDR3 is CASSQDHRNTGELFF. The CDR3 DNA is TGCGCCAGCAGCCAAGATCACAGAAACACCGGGGAGCTGTTTTTT.

This clonotype has more than one count but fewer than ten. V is TRBV5-1 and J is TRBJ2-2, with 7 bases matching TRBD1. The CDR3 loop spans 17 amino acids. Trimming cost V 1 base and J 1 base; bases outside gene matches: 7. From germline, CDR1 is SGHRS and CDR2 YFSETQ. The CDR3 loop is CASSLQGQLKNTGELFF. CDR3 nucleotides: TGCGCCAGCAGCTTGCAGGGACAGCTAAAGAACACCGGGGAGCTGTTTTTT.

The chain joins TRBV9 to TRBJ1-5, with D perhaps matching TRBD1 (6 bases). Between the trimmed V and J ends, which lost 0 bases and 6 bases, there was a span of 10 bases. Germline V gene lookup returns CDR1 SGDLS and CDR2 YYNGEE. The CDR3 consists of 14 residues. DNA of the CDR3: TGTGCCAGCAGCGTAGCAGGGGCTGGTCAGCCCCAGCATTTT. It yields the protein CASSVAGAGQPQHF.

This clonotype was counted between two and nine times. The CDR3 nucleotides are TGTGCCAGCAGCCTCCGATCCGGGTCGCCCCAGCATTTT. Translation gives CASSLRSGSPQHF. The chain carries TRBV12-3 or TRBV12-4 and TRBJ1-5; unclear D gene. The CDR3 has 13 residues. V was pared by 6 bases and J by 9 bases, with 15 bases between.

This clonotype was counted a few times. The chain is built from TRBV29-1 and TRBJ2-7; 8 bases are shared with TRBD1. CDR3 length: 13 amino acids. Trimming took 5 bases from V and 3 from J; bases not matched to a gene: 6. Germline V gene data show CDR1 as SQVTM and CDR2 as ANQGSEA. This CDR3 is CSVYAGGNYEQYF. The CDR3 DNA reads TGCAGCGTTTATGCAGGGGGCAACTACGAGCAGTACTTC.

This clonotype was detected a few times. This sequence joins TRBV12-3 or TRBV12-4 and TRBJ1-1; no reliable D call. The CDR3 loop spans 14 amino acids. Trimming pared 3 bases from V and 0 bases from J, leaving 8 bases between. The CDR3 region is CASSFKQMNTEAFF. The CDR3 nucleotides are TGTGCCAGCAGTTTTAAACAGATGAACACTGAAGCTTTCTTT.

In this sample, this clonotype turned up once. The chain joins TRBV19 to TRBJ2-6; 10 bases are shared with TRBD1. Germline-derived CDR1 and CDR2 are LNHDA and SQIVND (reference sequence). The CDR3 length is 15 residues. Trimming cost V 3 bases and J 11 bases; bases outside gene matches: 7. The CDR3 loop is CASSIGGGTGDVLTF. Here the CDR3 DNA reads TGTGCCAGTAGTATCGGAGGGGGGACAGGGGACGTCCTGACTTTC.

The sample holds a few counts of this clonotype. The chain's CDR3 is CSASRGREAFF. The CDR3 DNA is TGCAGTGCTAGTAGGGGCCGTGAAGCTTTCTTT. The J gene is TRBJ1-1, the V gene TRBV20-1; the D gene is possibly TRBD1 (5 bases). Germline CDR1 DFQATT, CDR2 SNEGSKA (reference sequence). This CDR3 region has 11 residues. V lost 3 bases and J lost 7, with 9 bases in between.

The CDR3: CSASPTASGQYF. CDR3 bases: TGCAGTGCTAGCCCTACCGCTTCCGGGCAGTACTTC. The chain recombines TRBV20-1 with TRBJ2-7; D is unclear. The CDR3 sequence is 12 residues long. Germline V gene lookup returns CDR1 DFQATT and CDR2 SNEGSKA (reference sequence). The V end lost 3 bases, the J end lost 9 bases, and 15 bases lay between the germline ends.

This clonotype was seen a few times. The chain has TRBV6-4 and TRBJ2-1; 11 bases are shared with TRBD2. Germline loops: CDR1 MRHNA, CDR2 SNTAGT. The CDR3 sequence is 16 residues long. After removal of 2 bases from V and 8 bases from J, the junction contained 8 bases not matched to a gene. CDR3 protein: CASSDKTSGAVDEQFF. The CDR3 DNA reads as TGTGCCAGCAGTGACAAGACTAGCGGGGCGGTGGATGAGCAGTTCTTC.

J is TRBJ2-2 and V is TRBV7-3; D uncertain. V was cut by 2 bases and J by 4 bases, with 14 bases left in between. The CDR3 runs 16 residues. In germline, CDR1 is SGHTA, CDR2 FQGTGA. The CDR3 protein is CASSLRPARSTGELFF. The CDR3 nucleotides are TGTGCCAGCAGCTTACGTCCGGCTAGATCCACCGGGGAGCTGTTTTTT.

V usage is TRBV7-9 and J usage is TRBJ2-4; a possible D gene is TRBD1 (6 bases). The ends were cut back, 5 bases at V and 5 bases at J, with 16 bases in the middle. The CDR3 length is 15 residues. Germline V gives CDR1 SEHNR, CDR2 FQNEAQ (reference sequence). The CDR3 region has the DNA TGTGCCAGCAGCCAAACAGGGACCTTCGAAAACATTCAGTACTTC. Its protein is CASSQTGTFENIQYF.

The chain is built from TRBV7-8 and TRBJ1-6; 8 bases line up with TRBD1. The V gene's germline CDR1 is SGHVS and CDR2 FQNEAQ. The V segment lost 2 bases and the J segment 8 bases; nucleotides outside the gene matches: 11. The CDR3 spans 17 residues. The CDR3 coding sequence is TGTGCCAGCAGCTTACCCCGCTGGACAGGGAAGGATTCACCCCTCCACTTT. It is translated as CASSLPRWTGKDSPLHF.

V gene TRBV12-3 or TRBV12-4 combines with J gene TRBJ1-1; 9 nucleotides align to TRBD1. The CDR3 has 15 residues. V lost 6 bases, J lost 6 bases, and 11 bases stayed unmatched. The CDR3 here is CASRGNRGRFAEAFF. CDR3 nucleotide sequence: TGTGCCAGCAGGGGGAACAGGGGGCGATTTGCTGAAGCTTTCTTT.

This clonotype showed up just a few times. V gene TRBV15 combines with J gene TRBJ2-2, with TRBD2 matching 9 bases. The CDR3 length is 16 residues. Germline V gene data show CDR1 as LNHNV and CDR2 as YYDKDF (reference sequence). V dropped 0 bases and J dropped 7; count of bases not matched to a gene: 6. CDR3 in amino acids: CATSRDWTSEHGELFF. CDR3 nucleotides: TGTGCCACCAGCAGAGATTGGACTAGCGAGCACGGGGAGCTGTTTTTT.

This chain uses TRBV28 with TRBJ1-1; 7 nucleotides line up with TRBD1. V gave up 9 bases and J gave up 2 bases; unmatched junction bases: 12. CDR1 is MDHEN and CDR2 is SYDVKM in the germline V gene. CDR3 size: 15 residues. The CDR3 protein is CARSGGQETNTEAFF. CDR3 DNA sequence: TGTGCCAGGAGTGGCGGACAGGAGACTAACACTGAAGCTTTCTTT. Based on the CDR3 plus reference TRBV28 and TRBJ1-1, the full variable domain is DVKVTQSSRYLVKRTGEKVFLECVQDMDHENMFWYRQDPGLGLRLIYFSYDVKMKEKGDIPEGYSVSREKKERFSLILESASTNQTSMYLCARSGGQETNTEAFFGQGTRLTVV.

The V call is TRBV7-2, the J call TRBJ1-1, with a tentative D call TRBD1 (5 bases). Germline CDR1 SGHTA, CDR2 FQGNSA. The CDR3 contains 18 residues. Trimming removed 1 base at V and 0 bases at J, with 18 bases between. The CDR3 coding sequence is TGTGCCAGCAGCTTAGGCTTATCGAGGGGTTTAATGAACACTGAAGCTTTCTTT. This gives the protein CASSLGLSRGLMNTEAFF.

In its sample, this clonotype was seen many times. The rearrangement uses TRBV5-1 and TRBJ1-3; the D gene is possibly TRBD1 (6 bases). The V gene lost 4 bases and the J gene lost 0 bases, with 14 bases spanning the gap. Germline CDR1 and CDR2: SGHRS and YFSETQ. This CDR3 has 16 amino acids. The CDR3 is CASSRDTRSSGNTIYF. The DNA for the CDR3 is TGCGCCAGCAGCCGGGACACCCGGAGCTCTGGAAACACCATATATTTT.

The V and J genes are TRBV6-1 and TRBJ2-1, with TRBD1 as a possible D gene (5 bases). CDR3 size: 17 residues. Germline assignment: CDR1 MNHNS and CDR2 SASEGT. The ends were cut back, 6 bases at V and 1 base at J, with 19 bases in the middle. The CDR3 sequence is CASRPAQGVGSYNEQFF. In nucleotides, the CDR3 is TGTGCCAGCAGACCTGCCCAAGGGGTTGGGTCCTACAATGAGCAGTTCTTC.

This clonotype came up a few times. The rearrangement joins TRBV5-6 to TRBJ2-5, with a weak D call TRBD2 (6 bases). Trimming removed 6 bases from V and 2 bases from J, with 17 bases in between. This CDR3 is built from 15 residues. Germline V CDR1 and CDR2: SGHDT, YYEEEE. The CDR3 reads CASNRIRDSQETQYF. The CDR3 region has the DNA TGTGCCAGCAACCGAATCCGGGACTCACAAGAGACCCAGTACTTC.

In DNA, the CDR3 is TGTGCCAGCACCCCGTTATCACAGGGGGCCACTGAAGCTTTCTTT. Translated: CASTPLSQGATEAFF. This sequence joins TRBV7-6 and TRBJ1-1; 9 positions match TRBD1. The CDR3 consists of 15 residues. The junction had 10 bases not matched to a gene; V was cut back by 7 bases and J by 4 bases. Per the germline V gene, CDR1 is SGHVS and CDR2 is FNYEAQ.

The gene calls are TRBV7-3 and TRBJ2-5; D possibly uses TRBD1 or TRBD2 (5 bases each). Trimming removed 4 bases at V and 1 base at J, with 13 bases between. Germline V gene data show CDR1 as SGHTA and CDR2 as FQGTGA. The CDR3 has 15 residues. The CDR3 region has the DNA TGTGCCAGCAGCTCTGGGGGTACCCTCCAAGAGACCCAGTACTTC. Protein sequence: CASSSGGTLQETQYF. Looking up the rest from reference TRBV7-3 and TRBJ2-5 gives the full variable domain: GAGVSQTPSNKVTEKGKYVELRCDPISGHTALYWYRQSLGQGPEFLIYFQGTGAADDSGLPNDRFFAVRPEGSVSTLKIQRTERGDSAVYLCASSSGGTLQETQYFGPGTRLLVL.

The chain couples TRBV10-3 to TRBJ1-1; D might be TRBD1 (5 bases). V was trimmed by 9 bases and J by 1 base, leaving 15 bases between them. The germline gives CDR1 ENHRY, CDR2 SYGVKD. CDR3 length equals 14 residues. CDR3 residues: CAIQPGPPNTEAFF. The CDR3 coding sequence is TGTGCCATTCAACCGGGACCGCCGAACACTGAAGCTTTCTTT.

This clonotype was seen a few times. The chain combines TRBV5-1 with TRBJ2-1, with TRBD1 matching over 9 bases. The CDR3 sequence is 17 residues long. Germline CDR1 is SGHRS and CDR2 is YFSETQ. J was trimmed by 6 bases and V by 3 bases; bases with no gene match: 13. The CDR3 loop is CASSSFLGTGSFNEQFF. CDR3 bases: TGCGCCAGCAGCTCCTTTTTAGGGACAGGGAGCTTCAATGAGCAGTTCTTC.

The chain uses TRBV7-2 and TRBJ1-1; 7 positions agree with TRBD1. V dropped 5 bases and J dropped 0; count of bases not matched to a gene: 6. The CDR3 loop spans 15 amino acids. CDR1 and CDR2 from the germline V gene are SGHTA and FQGNSA. The CDR3 reads CASSRQGGLNTEAFF. In nucleotides, the CDR3 is TGTGCCAGCAGCAGACAGGGAGGGCTGAACACTGAAGCTTTCTTT. The whole variable domain, filled in from reference TRBV7-2 and TRBJ1-1, reads GAGVSQSPSNKVTEKGKDVELRCDPISGHTALYWYRQSLGQGLEFLIYFQGNSAPDKSGLPSDRFSAERTGGSVSTLTIQRTQQEDSAVYLCASSRQGGLNTEAFFGQGTRLTVV.